The 7 T cell receptor beta chains in this list originate from one sample, sequenced in a study of blood T cells in healthy people across ages. A sample-barcoded 5' primer and a J-beta primer mix were used in a second PCR of roughly 6 to 11 cycles. TCRdb recomputed calls from the 5' RACE reads with MiXCR, one row per CDR3 protein. The data show approximately 2,000,000 distinct CDR3 sequences, with roughly two fifths seen just once and approximately 22% held by the top ten. Sequencing was performed on blood. Every receptor here comes from a human donor in good health.

The CDR3 sequence is CASSLREANTF. For the CDR3, the DNA is TGTGCCAGCAGCTTACGGGAGGCTAACACCTTC. J is TRBJ1-2 and V is TRBV7-9; D ambiguous. Trimming stripped 2 bases from V and 12 bases from J, with 10 bases between. Germline CDR1 reads SEHNR; CDR2 reads FQNEAQ (reference sequence). CDR3 size: 11 residues.

This clonotype was seen a handful of times. V gene TRBV6-5 combines with J gene TRBJ2-7; a possible D gene is TRBD2 (5 bases). Germline V gives CDR1 MNHEY, CDR2 SVGAGI. The CDR3 contains 15 residues. The V and J ends lost 2 bases and 0 bases respectively, with 11 bases between them. The CDR3, as DNA: TGTGCCAGCAGTTACAGCGGTTTTACCTCCTACGAGCAGTACTTC. This codes for CASSYSGFTSYEQYF.

The chain is built from TRBV19 and TRBJ1-5; a possible D gene is TRBD1 (5 bases). The CDR3 loop spans 15 amino acids. Germline V gene lookup returns CDR1 LNHDA and CDR2 SQIVND (reference sequence). V shed 0 bases and J shed 2 bases, with 8 bases lying between them. The CDR3 loop reads CASSIEATGNQPQHF. The DNA for the CDR3 is TGTGCCAGTAGTATAGAAGCGACAGGCAATCAGCCCCAGCATTTT.

There are many counts of this clonotype. The chain recombines TRBV25-1 with TRBJ1-5, with TRBD1 as a possible D gene (5 bases). This CDR3 comprises 14 residues. Germline values: CDR1 MGHDK, CDR2 SYGVNS. Trimming cost V 2 bases and J 5 bases, with 10 bases left between them. In nucleotides, the CDR3 is TGTGCCAGCAGTGAAGGGACGGCTTATCAGCCCCAGCATTTT. It translates to CASSEGTAYQPQHF.

The rearrangement joins TRBV28 to TRBJ1-4, with a tentative D call TRBD1 (5 bases). Between the trimmed V and J ends, which lost 7 bases and 0 bases, there was a span of 18 bases. The CDR3 covers 17 residues. Germline CDR1 reads MDHEN; CDR2 reads SYDVKM. CDR3 sequence: CASTEDRLFATNEKLFF. The CDR3 DNA is TGTGCCAGCACCGAAGACAGACTTTTTGCAACTAATGAAAAACTGTTTTTT.

The chain employs TRBV9 and TRBJ2-5; TRBD2 matches at 8 bases. The germline gives CDR1 SGDLS, CDR2 YYNGEE. The CDR3 contains 15 residues. Losses at the gene ends were 2 bases for V and 5 bases for J; bases not matched to a gene: 8. The CDR3 reads CASSVSGTSRETQYF. The CDR3 DNA reads TGTGCCAGCAGCGTCTCCGGGACTAGTAGGGAGACCCAGTACTTC.

This clonotype was counted at least ten times. The chain uses TRBV6-5 and TRBJ2-1, with D uncertain. In germline, CDR1 is MNHEY, CDR2 SVGAGI. V was cut by 3 bases and J by 9 bases, with 15 bases left in between. The CDR3 is 14 amino acids. CDR3 in DNA: TGTGCCAGCAGTTATGGTCCTAGATCAATTGAGCAGTTCTTC. This codes for CASSYGPRSIEQFF.